The 17 T cell receptor beta chains below were found in one sample sequenced in a study of T cells and Merkel cell carcinoma outcomes (dated by TCRdb to about 2020). Library generation was performed with the immunoSEQ multiplex PCR assay. The clones in this table, taken by TCRdb from immuneACCESS, are in-frame only. Not every clone is retained; where verified, under half of the shortfall comes from an unresolved V gene, and the cause of the rest is unknown. This sample has about 6,000 clones in its table, and roughly 80% of those were observed once. The ten largest clones capture 5.9% of the sample. The sample was tumor tissue from Merkel cell carcinoma. All receptors derive from a human donor with Merkel cell carcinoma.

This clone was seen a handful of times. V gene TRBV11-3 combines with J gene TRBJ2-1, with D tentatively TRBD1 (5 bases). V was trimmed by 2 bases and J by 3 bases, leaving 8 bases between them. This CDR3 is 14 amino acids long. In germline, CDR1 is SGHNT, CDR2 YENEEA. CDR3 region: CASSLYGHYNEQFF. The CDR3 DNA sequence: TGTGCCAGCAGCTTATACGGACACTACAATGAGCAGTTCTTC.

The J gene is TRBJ1-4, the V gene TRBV28; D is undetermined. Germline V CDR1 and CDR2: MDHEN, SYDVKM. Trimming shortened V by 5 bases and J by 8 bases, and 12 bases separated the two germline ends. The length of the CDR3 is 13 residues. CDR3: CASSMVSGEKLFF. The CDR3 nucleotides are TGTGCCAGCAGTATGGTCTCTGGGGAAAAACTGTTTTTT.

The chain combines TRBV28 with TRBJ2-2; D might be TRBD2 (6 bases). The ends were cut back, 7 bases at V and 1 base at J, with 19 bases in the middle. Germline V gene lookup returns CDR1 MDHEN and CDR2 SYDVKM. The CDR3 runs to 17 residues. CDR3 protein: CASTTSGLAENTGELFF. CDR3 coding DNA: TGTGCCAGCACCACAAGCGGCTTAGCGGAGAACACCGGGGAGCTGTTTTTT.

This clone was seen only once. The chain couples TRBV5-1 to TRBJ1-1; TRBD1 might be the D (6 bases). The CDR3 loop spans 14 amino acids. Deletions cut 8 bases from V and 2 bases from J, with 16 bases between. Germline V CDR1 and CDR2: SGHRS, YFSETQ. CDR3: CASSGQGLNTEAFF. The CDR3 DNA is TGCGCCAGTAGCGGCCAGGGGCTTAACACTGAAGCTTTCTTT.

This chain uses TRBV15 with TRBJ1-4; no clear D gene. This CDR3 is built from 13 residues. V gave up 8 bases and J gave up 5 bases, with 12 bases separating them. Germline CDR1 LNHNV, CDR2 YYDKDF (reference sequence). For the CDR3, the DNA is TGTGCCACCCGACATCTTACAAATGAAAAACTGTTTTTT. Translation: CATRHLTNEKLFF.

This chain joins TRBV7-9 and TRBJ2-1; the D is unclear. The CDR3 spans 13 residues. CDR1 SEHNR and CDR2 FQNEAQ come from the germline V gene (reference sequence). With 5 bases removed from V and 4 bases from J, the gap between germline ends came to 9 bases. The CDR3 reads CASSSLRYNEQFF. As DNA, the CDR3 is TGTGCCAGCAGCAGTCTACGGTACAATGAGCAGTTCTTC.

In this sample, this clone turned up a few times. The genes are TRBV7-2 and TRBJ2-5; TRBD2 matches at 8 bases. Germline trimming cut 8 bases from V and 4 bases from J; bases unmatched to any gene: 3. Germline V lookup: CDR1 SGHTA, CDR2 FQGNSA. This CDR3 spans 12 amino acids. CDR3: CASAGGGETQYF. CDR3 in DNA: TGTGCCAGCGCGGGGGGAGGAGAGACCCAGTACTTC.

J is TRBJ1-5 and V is TRBV6-5; no definite D call. Trimming removed 4 bases from V and 0 bases from J, with 10 bases in between. There are 15 residues in the CDR3. From germline, CDR1 is MNHEY and CDR2 SVGAGI. The CDR3, as DNA: TGTGCCAGCAGTTCCTTAGACGGTAGCAATCAGCCCCAGCATTTT. Translation: CASSSLDGSNQPQHF.

The chain has TRBV5-8 and TRBJ1-1; D gene unclear. The V gene lost 3 bases and the J gene lost 8 bases, with 17 bases spanning the gap. There are 14 residues in the CDR3. Germline CDR1 SGHTS, CDR2 YDEGEE. Here the CDR3 reads CASSYHLITVEAFF. The CDR3, as DNA: TGTGCCAGCAGCTACCATTTGATCACGGTCGAAGCTTTCTTT.

The sample holds a few counts of this clone. At the DNA level, this CDR3 is encoded by other sequences in the same sample as well. The chain uses TRBV5-4 and TRBJ1-1; no definite D call. This CDR3 is 12 amino acids long. Germline lookup yields CDR1 SGHNT and CDR2 YYREEE (reference sequence). V was shortened by 2 bases and J by 5 bases, with 7 bases between the two germline ends. The CDR3 nucleotides are TGTGCCAGCAGCTTTTATGATACTGAAGCTTTCTTT. Residues: CASSFYDTEAFF. Using reference TRBV5-4 and TRBJ1-1 for the parts outside the CDR3, the full variable domain is ETGVTQSPTHLIKTRGQQVTLRCSSQSGHNTVSWYQQALGQGPQFIFQYYREEENGRGNFPPRFSGLQFPNYSSELNVNALELDDSALYLCASSFYDTEAFFGQGTRLTVV.

The V call is TRBV27, the J call TRBJ2-7; TRBD2 matches 8 bases. The V gene's germline CDR1 is MNHEY and CDR2 SMNVEV (reference sequence). V lost 5 bases and J lost 2; bases outside the gene matches: 5. The CDR3 sequence is 14 residues long. In DNA, the CDR3 is TGTGCCAGCAGTAGAGCGGGAGCGCCCTACGAGCAGTACTTC. Translation: CASSRAGAPYEQYF.

The chain is built from TRBV28 and TRBJ2-3; perhaps D is TRBD1 or TRBD2 (6 bases each). Looked up from germline, CDR1 is MDHEN and CDR2 is SYDVKM. V dropped 3 bases and J dropped 2 bases, with 15 bases sitting between them. The CDR3 contains 16 residues. The CDR3 loop reads CASSFRGAAFTDTQYF. The CDR3 DNA is TGTGCCAGCAGTTTTAGGGGGGCAGCGTTCACAGATACGCAGTATTTT.

The V and J genes are TRBV28 and TRBJ1-1; a weak D match, TRBD1 (5 bases). V was trimmed by 3 bases and J by 4 bases, leaving 18 bases between them. The CDR3 contains 16 residues. Per the germline V gene, CDR1 is MDHEN and CDR2 is SYDVKM. CDR3 sequence reads: CASSLGGIAWGTEAFF. The CDR3 nucleotides read TGTGCCAGCAGTTTGGGGGGGATTGCCTGGGGCACTGAAGCTTTCTTT. The whole variable domain, remainder taken from reference TRBV28 and TRBJ1-1, is DVKVTQSSRYLVKRTGEKVFLECVQDMDHENMFWYRQDPGLGLRLIYFSYDVKMKEKGDIPEGYSVSREKKERFSLILESASTNQTSMYLCASSLGGIAWGTEAFFGQGTRLTVV.

This clone has a single count. The V and J genes are TRBV6-1 and TRBJ1-2; D gene unclear. Looked up from germline, CDR1 is MNHNS and CDR2 is SASEGT. This CDR3 region has 14 residues. V lost 0 bases and J 7 bases, leaving 12 bases between the germline ends. The CDR3 protein is CASSEAGRRPGYTF. The CDR3 nucleotides read TGTGCCAGCAGTGAAGCGGGTCGTCGACCTGGCTACACCTTC.

With regard to this clone: Just one base apart from a much larger clone, this may be a read error. Other DNA sequences in the same sample also yield this CDR3. This sequence joins TRBV7-9 and TRBJ2-3, with D maybe TRBD2 (5 bases). Germline-derived CDR1 and CDR2 are SEHNR and FQNEAQ (reference sequence). This CDR3 comprises 15 residues. Trimming removed 9 bases at V and 1 base at J, with 17 bases between. The CDR3 spells CASSPFVGGTDTQYF. In DNA, the CDR3 is TGTGCCAGTAGCCCCTTTGTCGGGGGCACAGATACGCAGTATTTT. Full variable domain (missing parts from reference TRBV7-9 and TRBJ2-3): DTGVSQNPRHKITKRGQNVTFRCDPISEHNRLYWYRQTLGQGPEFLTYFQNEAQLEKSRLLSDRFSAERPKGSFSTLEIQRTEQGDSAMYLCASSPFVGGTDTQYFGPGTRLTVL.

This rearrangement joins TRBV5-1 to TRBJ2-7, with 8 bases fitting TRBD2. The J segment lost 6 bases and the V segment lost 3 bases, leaving 5 bases of the junction unmatched. The length of the CDR3 is 13 residues. From germline, CDR1 is SGHRS and CDR2 YFSETQ. The CDR3 sequence is CASSSLSGGEQYF. The CDR3 DNA is TGCGCCAGCAGCTCTCTGAGCGGGGGCGAGCAGTACTTC.

This clone appeared a single time. CDR3 nucleotide sequence: TGTGCCAGCAGCTCGGAGAGGACAGTCTCCTACGAGCAGTACTTC. Amino acid sequence: CASSSERTVSYEQYF. The gene calls are TRBV6-6 and TRBJ2-7; possibly TRBD1 for D (6 bases). CDR1 MNHNY and CDR2 SVGAGI come from the germline V gene (reference sequence). V lost 6 bases to trimming and J lost 0 bases, with 15 bases between them. CDR3 length: 15 residues.